A selection of T cell receptor beta chains follows, all from one sample in a study of blood T cell repertoires in COVID-19. The protocol was immunoSEQ multiplex PCR, while the TCRdb copy is restricted to in-frame clones and leaves out a portion. The sample has 310,000 or so clones, 80% to 90% seen once. Sequencing input: peripheral blood. The receptor source for this set is a man aged 25 to 40 with COVID-19, enrolled during active disease. CDR3s include the opening cysteine and the closing phenylalanine or tryptophan. The D gene is left open where the match is weak. A clone size is listed for some rows: how often the clone was seen (once, few, many), or a class if it is expanded.

CDR3nt: TGTGCCATCAGTAGCCCGACCGATTACAGGGGGGGGAACATTCAGTACTTC
CDR3aa: CAISSPTDYRGGNIQYF
d_gene: NA
abundance: NA
v_gene: TRBV10-3
len: 17
j_gene: TRBJ2-4

CDR3nt: TGTGCCAGCAGGTACTCCGGGTACGCTGAAGCTTTCTTT
CDR3aa: CASRYSGYAEAFF
d_gene: NA
abundance: NA
v_gene: TRBV6-2/TRBV6-3
len: 13
j_gene: TRBJ1-1

CDR3nt: TGCGCCAGCAGCCAAGTTCTCCCGTGGGACAGGAGTTCCCGAGAGACCCAGTACTTC
CDR3aa: CASSQVLPWDRSSRETQYF
d_gene: TRBD1
abundance: NA
v_gene: TRBV4-1
len: 19
j_gene: TRBJ2-5

CDR3nt: TGCGCCAGCAGCCCCCGGGACTCCCAGCAGGAAAAACTGTTTTTT
CDR3aa: CASSPRDSQQEKLFF
d_gene: NA
abundance: few
v_gene: TRBV5-1
len: 15
j_gene: TRBJ1-4

CDR3nt: TGTGCCAGCAGTCCCGGGTTGCGCAGGGCCGAGCAGTACTTC
CDR3aa: CASSPGLRRAEQYF
d_gene: NA
abundance: NA
v_gene: TRBV27
len: 14
j_gene: TRBJ2-7

CDR3nt: TGTGCCAGTAGTACTCTGGGGACAGGGCCACCTGAAGCTTTCTTT
CDR3aa: CASSTLGTGPPEAFF
d_gene: TRBD1
abundance: NA
v_gene: TRBV19
len: 15
j_gene: TRBJ1-1

CDR3nt: TGTGCCAGCAGCGCCACCGGGACACCCGATCAGCCCCAGCATTTT
CDR3aa: CASSATGTPDQPQHF
d_gene: NA
abundance: NA
v_gene: TRBV9
len: 15
j_gene: TRBJ1-5

CDR3nt: TGTGCCAGCAGCTTAGGGGCTGGGACAGGGTTCTACGAGCAGTACTTC
CDR3aa: CASSLGAGTGFYEQYF
d_gene: TRBD1
abundance: NA
v_gene: TRBV11-1
len: 16
j_gene: TRBJ2-7

CDR3nt: TGCGCCAGCAGCTTAGACCGGAGCTCCTACGAGCAGTACTTC
CDR3aa: CASSLDRSSYEQYF
d_gene: NA
abundance: NA
v_gene: TRBV5-1
len: 14
j_gene: TRBJ2-7

CDR3nt: TGTGCCAGCAGAACCGGGACAGGGGGCACCGGGGAGCTGTTTTTT
CDR3aa: CASRTGTGGTGELFF
d_gene: TRBD1
abundance: NA
v_gene: TRBV2
len: 15
j_gene: TRBJ2-2

CDR3nt: TGTGCCAGCAGTTTAGCGGGGCAAATCATCTACAATGAGCAGTTCTTC
CDR3aa: CASSLAGQIIYNEQFF
d_gene: NA
abundance: NA
v_gene: TRBV27
len: 16
j_gene: TRBJ2-1

CDR3nt: TGTGCCAGCTCACCACCGCTGGGCACCTCTGGAAACACCATATATTTT
CDR3aa: CASSPPLGTSGNTIYF
d_gene: NA
abundance: few
v_gene: TRBV18
len: 16
j_gene: TRBJ1-3

CDR3nt: TGTGCCAGCAGTTTAAGGACAGGGCAATTCTATGGCTACACCTTC
CDR3aa: CASSLRTGQFYGYTF
d_gene: TRBD1
abundance: once
v_gene: TRBV28
len: 15
j_gene: TRBJ1-2

CDR3nt: TGTGCCAGCAGCCCTGGGACAGGGGAGAACACTGAAGCTTTCTTT
CDR3aa: CASSPGTGENTEAFF
d_gene: TRBD1
abundance: NA
v_gene: TRBV5-4
len: 15
j_gene: TRBJ1-1

CDR3nt: TGTGCCAGCTCACTAACGGACAGGGGGAATGGCAATGAGCAGTTCTTC
CDR3aa: CASSLTDRGNGNEQFF
d_gene: TRBD1
abundance: once
v_gene: TRBV18
len: 16
j_gene: TRBJ2-1

CDR3nt: TGTGCCAGCAAAACATCCGGGAACTCTGGAAACACCATATATTTT
CDR3aa: CASKTSGNSGNTIYF
d_gene: NA
abundance: once
v_gene: TRBV6-5
len: 15
j_gene: TRBJ1-3

CDR3nt: TGTGCCAGTAGTCGGATAGGGGGCTCATCAGGGAGCTCCTACGAGCAGTACTTC
CDR3aa: CASSRIGGSSGSSYEQYF
d_gene: TRBD1
abundance: NA
v_gene: TRBV19
len: 18
j_gene: TRBJ2-7

CDR3nt: TGCGCCAGCAGCTTCGGACAGGCAGGGGACACTGAAGCTTTCTTT
CDR3aa: CASSFGQAGDTEAFF
d_gene: TRBD1
abundance: NA
v_gene: TRBV5-1
len: 15
j_gene: TRBJ1-1

CDR3nt: TGTGCCAGCAGCGTAGCTTCGAGGGCGCGGGACTATGGCTACACCTTC
CDR3aa: CASSVASRARDYGYTF
d_gene: NA
abundance: once
v_gene: TRBV9
len: 16
j_gene: TRBJ1-2

CDR3nt: TGTGCCAGCAGTTCAGGGGTAAAGACCCAGTACTTC
CDR3aa: CASSSGVKTQYF
d_gene: NA
abundance: once
v_gene: TRBV28
len: 12
j_gene: TRBJ2-5

CDR3nt: TGTGCCAGCAGCTTGGGCCCAGGGGTAGCGGGGGCCAACGTCCTGACTTTC
CDR3aa: CASSLGPGVAGANVLTF
d_gene: NA
abundance: NA
v_gene: TRBV5-6
len: 17
j_gene: TRBJ2-6